This T cell receptor beta chain stems from a study of CD8 T cells in ankylosing spondylitis (dated by TCRdb to about 2017). Looking at the study overall: The study profiled T cell receptor beta repertoires in healthy donors and ankylosing spondylitis patients to find disease-linked TCR variants. In total, the full study cohort was made up of about 99 healthy donors and 25 ankylosing spondylitis patients. Peripheral blood samples were taken, and synovial fluid was additionally collected from ankylosing spondylitis patients. Study-level results and caveats: Some of the motif variants had been reported before in the synovial fluid and blood of reactive arthritis patients, a finding that suggests common disease-initiation mechanisms. A TCR beta motif of several highly homologous amino acid variants appeared characteristic of blood from ankylosing spondylitis patients. The disease-linked clones showed a CD8+ phenotype and occurred at relatively low frequencies in peripheral blood. Significant enrichment of the disease-linked clones was reported in matched synovial fluid samples from ankylosing spondylitis patients.

This clonotype was found a few times. It has no known antigen specificity. One base away there is no much larger clone; base qualities are not given. For sequencing, an Illumina HiSeq 2500 was employed. TCR beta libraries were prepared by quantitative 5'-RACE with molecular barcodes. As for how the authors treated the data: To identify disease-linked TCR variants, a new computational method was used, one built on a probabilistic model of VDJ rearrangement. TCRdb ran its own pipeline on the public reads, namely fastp trimming at Q25 and MiXCR clone calling, and kept in-frame beta chains. Each entry is one CDR3 protein sequence, shown with its most common DNA and genes. The V and J calls shown here were made by TCRdb, not taken from the authors' results. A total of around 300,000 distinct CDR3 sequences appear in this sample, less than 25% of them only once. The leading ten clones occupy roughly 4% of the sample.

CDR3 length: 13 amino acids, cysteine to phenylalanine. Left in the record is the CDR3 DNA by itself, 39 bases read in frame from the first base. Relative to germline, V is 0 bases shorter and J is 8 bases shorter, with 8 bases between their ends. CDR1 and CDR2 (LNHNV, YYDKDF) derive from the germline V gene (reference sequence). Sequenced sample: blood, either unsorted or a sorted T cell fraction (not recorded which). The clonotype originates from a female donor with ankylosing spondylitis or in good health (not recorded which). This chain is built from TRBV15 and TRBJ2-1; no D gene call is confident. The CDR3 is CATSRDPADEQFF. The DNA sequence follows: TGTGCCACCAGCAGAGACCCCGCCGATGAGCAGTTCTTC. The reference TRBV15 and TRBJ2-1 proteins fill in what lies around the CDR3, so the full variable domain reads DAMVIQNPRYQVTQFGKPVTLSCSQTLNHNVMYWYQQKSSQAPKLLFHYYDKDFNNEADTPDNFQSRRPNTSFCFLDIRSPGLGDTAMYLCATSRDPADEQFFGPGTRLTVL.